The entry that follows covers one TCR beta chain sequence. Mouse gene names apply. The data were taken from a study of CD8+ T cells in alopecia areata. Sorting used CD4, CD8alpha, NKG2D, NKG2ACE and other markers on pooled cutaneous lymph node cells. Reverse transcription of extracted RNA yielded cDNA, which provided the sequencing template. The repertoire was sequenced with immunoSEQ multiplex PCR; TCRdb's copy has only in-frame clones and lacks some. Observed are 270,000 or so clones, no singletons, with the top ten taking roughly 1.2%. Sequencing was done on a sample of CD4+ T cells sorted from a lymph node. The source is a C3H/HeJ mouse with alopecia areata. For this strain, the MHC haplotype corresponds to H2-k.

This CDR3 is CASLRLGSYEQYF. The CDR3 bases that were read are TGTGCCAGCCTTCGACTGGGCTCCTAT. This chain joins TRBV13-3 and TRBJ2-7, with TRBD2 identical over 7 bases. The read is 4 residues too short to cover the CDR3 end, so that end is filled in from the germline J gene. CDR1 and CDR2 (germline): NNHDY, SYVADS. V lost 7 bases to trimming and J lost 0 bases; unmatched junction nucleotides: 4. The CDR3 sequence is 13 residues long.